A selection of T cell receptor beta chains follows, all from one sample in a study of Graves' ophthalmopathy and Graves' hyperthyroidism. TCRdb itself ran the multiplex PCR reads through MiXCR, one entry per CDR3 protein. The sample lists a few hundred thousand distinct CDR3 sequences, approximately 17% occurring once. Sequences were obtained from peripheral blood. The receptor set was obtained from an adult woman with stable Graves' hyperthyroidism. Each CDR3 is given without its conserved first and last residue. A clone size is listed for some rows: how often the clone was seen (once, few, many), or a class if it is expanded.

many,TRBV2,ASCRQGEGHEQY
many,TRBV12-3/TRBV12-4,ASSLQGKREGYT
many,TRBV5-6,ASSPLSGSPYEQY
few,TRBV7-3,ASSFTGGGVSYEQY
-,TRBV7-9,ASSFPAPGSEQY
many,TRBV5-4,ASSLRRGRETQY
many,TRBV12-3/TRBV12-4,ASSPPRGGAETQY
-,TRBV15,ATSRLIQVDFNGYT
many,TRBV7-1,ASSSGTSGRAPTGELF
many,TRBV12-3/TRBV12-4,ASSFSGYTEAF
many,TRBV6-5,ASSYVVPNTGELF
few,TRBV6-2/TRBV6-3,ASSYWAGETQY
many,TRBV18,ASSQTGGTSYEQY
-,TRBV4-2,ASSQVGQPNTEAF
-,TRBV2,ASSEALGTEGEAF
many,TRBV30,AWSGTGAEGNQPQH
-,TRBV4-1,ASSQEARHSPLH
many,TRBV3-1,ASSRREAYEQY
many,TRBV29-1,TAGTSLWEQY
many,TRBV20-1,RGPLLYTGELF
few,TRBV24-1,ATSDLRQGSMKNTGELF
many,TRBV24-1,ATSDWTGGDETQY
few,TRBV3-1,ASSLRGQQSYQETQY
many,TRBV6-2/TRBV6-3,ASSYSLLAGGPNAGELF
few,TRBV5-1,ASSSRGDRGRGLPDEQY
-,TRBV6-4,ASSLIASGTYEQY
many,TRBV5-1,ASSLGYPLTGELF
-,TRBV19,ASSMLSQPQH
many,TRBV25-1,ASSELPSSSPLH